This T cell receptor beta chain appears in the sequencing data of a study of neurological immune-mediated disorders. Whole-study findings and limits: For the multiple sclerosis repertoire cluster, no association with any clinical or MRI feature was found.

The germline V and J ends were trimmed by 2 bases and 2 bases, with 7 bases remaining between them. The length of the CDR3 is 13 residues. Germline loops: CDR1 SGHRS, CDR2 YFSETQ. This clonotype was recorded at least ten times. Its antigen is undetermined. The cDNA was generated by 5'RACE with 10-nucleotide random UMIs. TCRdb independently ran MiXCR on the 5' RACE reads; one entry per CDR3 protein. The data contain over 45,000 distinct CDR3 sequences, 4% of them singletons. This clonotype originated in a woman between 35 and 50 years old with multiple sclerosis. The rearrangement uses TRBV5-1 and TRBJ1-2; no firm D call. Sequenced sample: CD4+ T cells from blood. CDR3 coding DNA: TGCGCCAGCAGCTTTCTGGAGAACTATGGCTACACCTTC. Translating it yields CASSFLENYGYTF.